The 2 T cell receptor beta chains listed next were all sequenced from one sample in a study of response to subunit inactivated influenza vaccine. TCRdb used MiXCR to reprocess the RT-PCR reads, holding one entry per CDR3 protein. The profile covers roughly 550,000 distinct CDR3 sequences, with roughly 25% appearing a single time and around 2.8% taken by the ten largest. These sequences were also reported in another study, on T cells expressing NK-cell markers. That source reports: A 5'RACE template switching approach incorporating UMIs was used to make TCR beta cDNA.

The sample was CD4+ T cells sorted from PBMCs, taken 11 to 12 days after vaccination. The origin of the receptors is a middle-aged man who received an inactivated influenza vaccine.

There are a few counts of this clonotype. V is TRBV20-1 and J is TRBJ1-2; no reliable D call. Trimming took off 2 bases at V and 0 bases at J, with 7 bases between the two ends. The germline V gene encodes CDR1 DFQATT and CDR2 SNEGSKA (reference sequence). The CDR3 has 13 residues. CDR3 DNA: TGCAGTGCTAGAAAATCAGCTAACTATGGCTACACCTTC. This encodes CSARKSANYGYTF.

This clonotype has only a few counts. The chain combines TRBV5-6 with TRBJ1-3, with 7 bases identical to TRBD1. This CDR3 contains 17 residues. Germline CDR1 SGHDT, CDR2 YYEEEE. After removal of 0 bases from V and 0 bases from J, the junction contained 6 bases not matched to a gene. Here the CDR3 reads CASSLGLRDSSGNTIYF. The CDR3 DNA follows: TGTGCCAGCAGCTTGGGTCTTCGGGACAGCTCTGGAAACACCATATATTTT. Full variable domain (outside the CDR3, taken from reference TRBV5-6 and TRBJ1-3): DAGVTQSPTHLIKTRGQQVTLRCSPKSGHDTVSWYQQALGQGPQFIFQYYEEEERQRGNFPDRFSGHQFPNYSSELNVNALLLGDSALYLCASSLGLRDSSGNTIYFGEGSWLTVV.